These 7 T cell receptor beta chains were all obtained from the same sample, sequenced in a study of vaccination and CD4 T cells after COVID-19. The treatment here: approximately 9-day PBMC culture with coronavirus spike peptide pools or control peptides (ViraFEST assay). Which antigens these TCRs recognize remains unknown. Sequenced with the Oncomine TCR Beta short-read assay was DNA taken from cultured CD4+ T cells. TCRdb called the PCR reads again in MiXCR, with one record for every CDR3 protein. The sample lists 11,000 or so distinct CDR3 sequences; approximately 60% were seen once. The specimen sequenced was CD4+ T cells from blood, cultured in vitro. These receptors all stem from a human donor who had recovered from COVID-19.

V gene TRBV6-2 or TRBV6-3 combines with J gene TRBJ1-5, with TRBD1 matching 7 bases. The CDR3 is made up of 15 amino acids. Germline values: CDR1 MNHEY, CDR2 SVGEGT. J gave up 4 bases and V 6 bases, and 9 bases lay outside the gene matches. CDR3 sequence (DNA): TGTGCCAGCAGGCATCGACTGACAGGGAATCAGCCCCAGCATTTT. Amino acid sequence: CASRHRLTGNQPQHF.

The DNA of the CDR3 is TGTGCCACCAGCAGGGACAGGGTCAGCACAGATACGCAGTATTTT. Translation gives CATSRDRVSTDTQYF. The V call is TRBV15, the J call TRBJ2-3; 8 nucleotides agree with TRBD1. Unmatched junction bases numbered 2, after V lost 3 bases and J lost 0 bases. Germline-derived CDR1 and CDR2 are LNHNV and YYDKDF (reference sequence). The CDR3 runs 15 residues.

The rearrangement joins TRBV2 to TRBJ2-1; 8 bases are a match to TRBD2. The CDR3 is 16 residues long. Trimming removed 0 bases from V and 9 bases from J; junction bases left unmatched: 10. Germline V CDR1 and CDR2: SNHLY, FYNNEI. The CDR3 coding sequence is TGTGCCAGCAGTGAAGCGATGGTAGCGGGAAGTATTGAGCAGTTCTTC. Protein: CASSEAMVAGSIEQFF.

This clonotype is categorized as large. This chain joins TRBV20-1 and TRBJ2-1, with 8 nucleotides matching TRBD1. Per the germline V gene, CDR1 is DFQATT and CDR2 is SNEGSKA (reference sequence). The CDR3 totals 15 residues. Trimming removed 3 bases from V and 6 bases from J; junction bases left unmatched: 10. In nucleotides, the CDR3 is TGCAGTGCTAGGATGACAGGGGATGTTGGCAATGAGCAGTTCTTC. It codes for CSARMTGDVGNEQFF.

The J gene is TRBJ2-3, the V gene TRBV20-1; tentative D call: TRBD2 (6 bases). Germline V CDR1 and CDR2: DFQATT, SNEGSKA (reference sequence). There are 17 residues in the CDR3. V shed 3 bases and J shed 2 bases, with 21 bases lying between them. DNA of the CDR3: TGCAGTGCTAGCGCCCTTAGCGGCAGTGGGACCACAGATACGCAGTATTTT. Translation: CSASALSGSGTTDTQYF.

V gene TRBV18 combines with J gene TRBJ1-2, with D possibly being TRBD1 (6 bases). Germline CDR1 and CDR2: KGHSH and LQKENI. Trimming took off 0 bases at V and 7 bases at J, with 9 bases between the two ends. This CDR3 contains 13 residues. CDR3 DNA sequence: TGTGCCAGCTCACCACCGGACAGCCCTGGCTACACCTTC. Protein sequence: CASSPPDSPGYTF.

The sample holds a few counts of this clonotype. The J gene is TRBJ2-2, the V gene TRBV7-6; D not resolved. V was shortened by 5 bases and J by 4 bases, with 8 bases between the two germline ends. The length of the CDR3 is 13 residues. Germline CDR1 SGHVS, CDR2 FNYEAQ. The CDR3 DNA reads TGTGCCAGCAGCGGTGTGAGCACCGGGGAGCTGTTTTTT. Amino acid sequence: CASSGVSTGELFF.